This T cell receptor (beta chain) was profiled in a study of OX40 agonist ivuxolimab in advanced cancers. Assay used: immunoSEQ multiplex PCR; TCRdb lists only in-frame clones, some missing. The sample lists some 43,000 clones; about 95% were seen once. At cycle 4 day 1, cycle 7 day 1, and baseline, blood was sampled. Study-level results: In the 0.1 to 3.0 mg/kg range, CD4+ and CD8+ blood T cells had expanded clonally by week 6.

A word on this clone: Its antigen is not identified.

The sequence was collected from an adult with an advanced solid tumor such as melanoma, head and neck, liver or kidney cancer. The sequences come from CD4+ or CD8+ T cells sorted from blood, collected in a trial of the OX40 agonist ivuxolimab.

This CDR3 reads CASSRSSGDQPQHF. For the CDR3, the DNA is TGTGCCAGCAGTCGTTCGTCGGGGGATCAGCCCCAGCATTTT. The chain uses TRBV6-5 and TRBJ1-5; possibly TRBD1 for D (5 bases). V lost 5 bases and J 5 bases, leaving 13 bases between the germline ends. This CDR3 region has 14 residues. Germline V lookup: CDR1 MNHEY, CDR2 SVGAGI.